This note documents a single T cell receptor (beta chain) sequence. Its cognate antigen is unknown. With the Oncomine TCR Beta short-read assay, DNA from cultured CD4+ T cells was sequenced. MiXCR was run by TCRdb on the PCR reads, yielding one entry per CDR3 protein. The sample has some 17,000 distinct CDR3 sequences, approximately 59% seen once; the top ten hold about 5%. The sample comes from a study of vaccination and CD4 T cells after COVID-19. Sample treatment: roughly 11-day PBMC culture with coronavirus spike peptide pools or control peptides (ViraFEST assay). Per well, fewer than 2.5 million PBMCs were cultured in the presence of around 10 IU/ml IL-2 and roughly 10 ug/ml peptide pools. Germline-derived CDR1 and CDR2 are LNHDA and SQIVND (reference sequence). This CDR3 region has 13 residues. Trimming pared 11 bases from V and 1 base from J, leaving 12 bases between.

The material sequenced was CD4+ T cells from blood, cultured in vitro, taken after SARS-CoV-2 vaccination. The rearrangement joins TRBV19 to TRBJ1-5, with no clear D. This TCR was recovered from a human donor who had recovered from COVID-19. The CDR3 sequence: CAAGAGSNQPQHF. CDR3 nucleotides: TGTGCCGCTGGTGCTGGAAGCAATCAGCCCCAGCATTTT.